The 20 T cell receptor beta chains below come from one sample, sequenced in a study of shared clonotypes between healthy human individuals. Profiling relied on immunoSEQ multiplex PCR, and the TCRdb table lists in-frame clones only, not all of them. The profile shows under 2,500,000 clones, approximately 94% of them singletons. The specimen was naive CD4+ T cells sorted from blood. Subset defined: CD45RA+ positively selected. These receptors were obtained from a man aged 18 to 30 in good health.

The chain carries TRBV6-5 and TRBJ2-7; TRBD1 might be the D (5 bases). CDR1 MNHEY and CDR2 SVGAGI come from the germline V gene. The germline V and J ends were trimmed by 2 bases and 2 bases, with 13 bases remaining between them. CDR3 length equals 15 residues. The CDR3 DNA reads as TGTGCCAGCAGTTACAGAGATGACAGAGCCTACGAGCAGTACTTC. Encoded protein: CASSYRDDRAYEQYF.

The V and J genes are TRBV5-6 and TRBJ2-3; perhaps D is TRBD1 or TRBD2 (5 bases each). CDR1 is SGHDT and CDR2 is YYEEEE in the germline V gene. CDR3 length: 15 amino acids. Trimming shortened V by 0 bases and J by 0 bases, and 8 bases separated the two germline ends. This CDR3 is CASSLAGPSTDTQYF. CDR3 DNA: TGTGCCAGCAGCTTGGCGGGGCCTAGCACAGATACGCAGTATTTT.

The CDR3 spells CAWGRAGANTEAFF. CDR3 coding DNA: TGTGCCTGGGGACGGGCAGGGGCGAACACTGAAGCTTTCTTT. V gene TRBV30 combines with J gene TRBJ1-1; tentatively, D is TRBD1 (6 bases). Germline V gives CDR1 GTSNPN, CDR2 SVGIG (reference sequence). The V and J ends lost 5 bases and 1 base respectively, with 14 bases between them. The CDR3 has 14 amino acids. The whole variable domain, remainder taken from reference TRBV30 and TRBJ1-1, is SQTIHQWPATLVQPVGSPLSLECTVEGTSNPNLYWYRQAAGRGLQLLFYSVGIGQISSEVPQNLSASRPQDRQFILSSKKLLLSDSGFYLCAWGRAGANTEAFFGQGTRLTVV.

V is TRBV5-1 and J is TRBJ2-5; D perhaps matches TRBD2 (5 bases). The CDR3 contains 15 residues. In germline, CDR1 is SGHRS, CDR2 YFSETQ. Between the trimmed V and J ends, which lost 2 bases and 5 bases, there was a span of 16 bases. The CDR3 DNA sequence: TGCGCCAGCAGCTTCCCCGGATCCGGCGGGGAGACCCAGTACTTC. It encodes CASSFPGSGGETQYF.

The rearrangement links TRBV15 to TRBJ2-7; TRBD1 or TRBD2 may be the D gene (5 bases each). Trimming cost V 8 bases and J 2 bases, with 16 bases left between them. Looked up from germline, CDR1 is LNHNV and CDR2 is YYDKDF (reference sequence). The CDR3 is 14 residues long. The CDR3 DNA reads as TGTGCCACCTGTGGTTCGAGGGGACCCTACGAGCAGTACTTC. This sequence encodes CATCGSRGPYEQYF.

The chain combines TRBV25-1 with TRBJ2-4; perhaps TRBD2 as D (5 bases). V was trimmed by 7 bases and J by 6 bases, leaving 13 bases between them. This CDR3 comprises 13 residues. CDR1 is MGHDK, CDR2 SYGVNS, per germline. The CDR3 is CASTLASGNIQYF. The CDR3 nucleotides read TGTGCCAGCACCCTGGCGAGCGGAAACATTCAGTACTTC.

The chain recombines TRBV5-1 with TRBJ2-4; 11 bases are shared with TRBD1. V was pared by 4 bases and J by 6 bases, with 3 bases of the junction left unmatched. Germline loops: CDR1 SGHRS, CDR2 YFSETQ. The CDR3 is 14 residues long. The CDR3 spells CASSAGTGGNIQYF. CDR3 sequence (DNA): TGCGCCAGCAGCGCCGGGACAGGGGGAAACATTCAGTACTTC.

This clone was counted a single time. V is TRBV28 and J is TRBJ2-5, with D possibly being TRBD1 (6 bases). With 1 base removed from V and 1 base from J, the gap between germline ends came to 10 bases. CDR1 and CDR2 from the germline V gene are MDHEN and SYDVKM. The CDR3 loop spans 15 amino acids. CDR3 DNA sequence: TGTGCCAGCAGTTTATTTAAGGACAGCCAAGAGACCCAGTACTTC. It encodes CASSLFKDSQETQYF.

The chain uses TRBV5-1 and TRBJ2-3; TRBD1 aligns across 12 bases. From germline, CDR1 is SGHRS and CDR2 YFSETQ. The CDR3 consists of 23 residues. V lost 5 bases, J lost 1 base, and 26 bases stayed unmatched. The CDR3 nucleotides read TGCGCCAGCAGACACGTCGTAGTCCCGGGACAGGGGGCGCTGAGGCTCGGCACAGATACGCAGTATTTT. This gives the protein CASRHVVVPGQGALRLGTDTQYF.

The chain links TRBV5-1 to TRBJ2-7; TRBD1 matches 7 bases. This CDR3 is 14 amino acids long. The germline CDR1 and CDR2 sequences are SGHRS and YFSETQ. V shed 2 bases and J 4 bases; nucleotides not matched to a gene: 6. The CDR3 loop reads CASSFDRTGYEQYF. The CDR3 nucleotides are TGCGCCAGCAGCTTTGACAGGACAGGATACGAGCAGTACTTC. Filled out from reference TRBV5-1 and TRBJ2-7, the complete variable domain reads KAGVTQTPRYLIKTRGQQVTLSCSPISGHRSVSWYQQTPGQGLQFLFEYFSETQRNKGNFPGRFSGRQFSNSRSEMNVSTLELGDSALYLCASSFDRTGYEQYFGPGTRLTVT.

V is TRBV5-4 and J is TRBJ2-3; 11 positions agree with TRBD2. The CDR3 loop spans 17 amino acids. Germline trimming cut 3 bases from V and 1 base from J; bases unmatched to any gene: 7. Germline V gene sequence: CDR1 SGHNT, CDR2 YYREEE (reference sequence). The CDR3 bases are TGTGCCAGCAGCTCGCAGCCGGGACTAGCGGGCACAGATACGCAGTATTTT. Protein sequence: CASSSQPGLAGTDTQYF.

CDR3 sequence reads: CASSARDGNTEAFF. As DNA, the CDR3 is TGTGCCAGCAGCGCCCGGGACGGGAACACTGAAGCTTTCTTT. The rearrangement joins TRBV7-9 to TRBJ1-1; D is perhaps TRBD1 (5 bases). This CDR3 has 14 residues. V lost 5 bases and J lost 1, with 11 bases in between. Germline lookup yields CDR1 SEHNR and CDR2 FQNEAQ (reference sequence).

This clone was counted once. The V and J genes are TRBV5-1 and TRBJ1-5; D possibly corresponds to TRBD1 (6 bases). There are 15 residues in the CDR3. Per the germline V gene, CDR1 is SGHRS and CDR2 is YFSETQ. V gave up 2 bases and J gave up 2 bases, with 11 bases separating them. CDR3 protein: CASSFTGMGNQPQHF. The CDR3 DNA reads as TGCGCCAGCAGCTTTACAGGGATGGGCAATCAGCCCCAGCATTTT.

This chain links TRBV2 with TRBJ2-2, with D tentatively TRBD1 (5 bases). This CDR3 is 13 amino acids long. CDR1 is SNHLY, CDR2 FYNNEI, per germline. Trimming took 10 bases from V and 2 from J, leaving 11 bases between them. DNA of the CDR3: TGTGCCACCCAACAGGAAAACACCGGGGAGCTGTTTTTT. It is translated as CATQQENTGELFF.

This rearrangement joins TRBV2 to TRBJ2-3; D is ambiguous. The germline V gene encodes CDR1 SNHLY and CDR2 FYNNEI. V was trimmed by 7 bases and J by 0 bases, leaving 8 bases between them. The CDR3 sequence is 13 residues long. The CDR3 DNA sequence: TGTGCCAGCATTCCTTGGAGCACAGATACGCAGTATTTT. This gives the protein CASIPWSTDTQYF. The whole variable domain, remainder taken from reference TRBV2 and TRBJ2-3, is EPEVTQTPSHQVTQMGQEVILRCVPISNHLYFYWYRQILGQKVEFLVSFYNNEISEKSEIFDDQFSVERPDGSNFTLKIRSTKLEDSAMYFCASIPWSTDTQYFGPGTRLTVL.

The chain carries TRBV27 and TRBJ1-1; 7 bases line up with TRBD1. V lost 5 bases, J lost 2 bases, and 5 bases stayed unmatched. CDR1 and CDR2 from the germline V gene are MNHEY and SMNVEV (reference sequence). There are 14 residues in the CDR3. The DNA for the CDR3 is TGTGCCAGCAGTACCGACAGGGAAAACACTGAAGCTTTCTTT. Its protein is CASSTDRENTEAFF.

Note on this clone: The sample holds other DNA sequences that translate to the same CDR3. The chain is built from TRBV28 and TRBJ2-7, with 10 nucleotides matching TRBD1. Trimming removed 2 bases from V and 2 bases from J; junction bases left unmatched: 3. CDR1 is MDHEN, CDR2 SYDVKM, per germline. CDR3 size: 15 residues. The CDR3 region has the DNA TGTGCCAGCAGTTTACTTGGGACAGGGGCCTACGAGCAGTACTTC. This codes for CASSLLGTGAYEQYF.

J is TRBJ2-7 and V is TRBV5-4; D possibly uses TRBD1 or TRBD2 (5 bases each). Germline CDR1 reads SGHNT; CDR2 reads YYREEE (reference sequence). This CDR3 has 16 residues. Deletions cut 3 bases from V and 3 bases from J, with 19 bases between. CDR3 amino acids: CASSSPTRDGIYEQYF. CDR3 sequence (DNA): TGTGCCAGCAGCTCGCCAACCCGGGACGGCATCTACGAGCAGTACTTC.

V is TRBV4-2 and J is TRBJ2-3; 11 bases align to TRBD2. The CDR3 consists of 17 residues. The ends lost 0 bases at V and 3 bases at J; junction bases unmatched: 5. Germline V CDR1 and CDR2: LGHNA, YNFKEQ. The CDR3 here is CASSQDFASGGTDTQYF. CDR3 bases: TGTGCCAGCAGCCAAGACTTCGCTAGCGGGGGGACAGATACGCAGTATTTT.

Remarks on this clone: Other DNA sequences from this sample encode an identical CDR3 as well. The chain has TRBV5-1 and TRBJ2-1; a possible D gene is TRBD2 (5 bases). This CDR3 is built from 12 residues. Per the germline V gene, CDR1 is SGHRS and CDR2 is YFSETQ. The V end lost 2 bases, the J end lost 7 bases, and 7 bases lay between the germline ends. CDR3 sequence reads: CASSFRGNEQFF. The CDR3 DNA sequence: TGCGCCAGCAGCTTCCGGGGTAATGAGCAGTTCTTC.